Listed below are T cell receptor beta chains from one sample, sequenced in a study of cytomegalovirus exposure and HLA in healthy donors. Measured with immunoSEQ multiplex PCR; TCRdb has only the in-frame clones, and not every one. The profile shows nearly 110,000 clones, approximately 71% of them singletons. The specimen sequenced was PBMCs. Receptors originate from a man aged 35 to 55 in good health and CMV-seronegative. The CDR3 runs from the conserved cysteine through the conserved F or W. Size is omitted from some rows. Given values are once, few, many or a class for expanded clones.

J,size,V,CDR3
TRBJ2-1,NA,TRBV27,CASSSLAGGYNEQFF
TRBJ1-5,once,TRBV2,CASNRGGVSNQPQHF
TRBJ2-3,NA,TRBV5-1,CASSLTSGGAIDTQYF
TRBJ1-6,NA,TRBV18,CASSSEARHNSPLHF
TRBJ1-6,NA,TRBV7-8,CASSLDRVWNSPLHF
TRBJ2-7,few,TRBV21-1,CASTPGGDEQYF
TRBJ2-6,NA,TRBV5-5,CASRPLAGGSGANVLTF
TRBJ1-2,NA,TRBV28,CASTGQGARGYTF
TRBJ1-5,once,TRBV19,CASNSPWDRGTGPQHF
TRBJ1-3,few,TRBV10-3,CAISDLPAGEGNTIYF
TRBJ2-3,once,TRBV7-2,CASSSQGGHTDTQYF
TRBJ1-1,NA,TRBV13,CASSLGQTGYTEAFF
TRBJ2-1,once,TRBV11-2,CASSSRGTGLRGEQFF
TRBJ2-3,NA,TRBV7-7,CASSLQGLGTDTQYF
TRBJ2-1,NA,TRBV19,CASSSSGGPYNEQFF
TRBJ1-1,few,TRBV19,CASRIDRGTEAFF
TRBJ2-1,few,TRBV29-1,CSVGGIGLYNEQFF
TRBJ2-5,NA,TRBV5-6,CASTPPGIVNQETQYF
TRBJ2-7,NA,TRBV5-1,CASSYMGQQDEQYF
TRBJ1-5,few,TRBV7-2,CASSLEADQPQHF
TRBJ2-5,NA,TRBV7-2,CASSFDGGGLETQYF
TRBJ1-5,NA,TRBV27,CASSFAYSNQPQHF
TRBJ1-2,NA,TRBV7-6,CASSLDGGDYGYTF
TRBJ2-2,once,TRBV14,CASSQDRQGAGGELFF
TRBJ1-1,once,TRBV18,CASSPPLRNTEAFF
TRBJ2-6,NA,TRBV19,CASRRTGSASGANVLTF
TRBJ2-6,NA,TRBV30,CAWSSGTSGGAGANVLTF
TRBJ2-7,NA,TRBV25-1,CASRTIGQGSYNEQYF
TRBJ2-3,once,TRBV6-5,CASSYSSRQGGDTQYF
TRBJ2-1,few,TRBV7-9,CASSPQGLRKKNEQFF
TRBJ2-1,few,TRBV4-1,CASSKTGAGYNEQFF
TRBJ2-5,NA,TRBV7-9,CASSLLGQTQYF
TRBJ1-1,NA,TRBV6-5,CASSRQGAGAFF
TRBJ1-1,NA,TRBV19,CASSIGTVHLGDTEAFF
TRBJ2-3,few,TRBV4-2,CASSQDPPSGETDTQYF
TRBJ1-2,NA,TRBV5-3,CARSRDRERSRNGYTF
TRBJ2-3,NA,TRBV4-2,CASSQELAVNGDTQYF
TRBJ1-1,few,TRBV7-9,CASSLFGQVMNTEAFF
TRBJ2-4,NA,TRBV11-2,CASSLGWANIQYF
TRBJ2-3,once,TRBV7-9,CASSSTGLAGGDTQYF
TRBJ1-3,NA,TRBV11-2,CASSLDGAGAGNTIYF
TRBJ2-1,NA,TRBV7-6,CASSRQVSYNEQFF
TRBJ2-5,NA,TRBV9,CASSVVLSSETQYF
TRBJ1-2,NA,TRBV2,CASSPQGARGYTF
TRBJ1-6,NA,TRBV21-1,CASSSRLTTALPSPLHF
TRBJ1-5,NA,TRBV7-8,CASSSHRSQVGNQPQHF
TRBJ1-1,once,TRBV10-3,CAIRREGGTEAFF
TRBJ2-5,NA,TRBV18,CASSPRLPGQGAVYF
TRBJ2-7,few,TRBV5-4,CASSWDRAHEQYF
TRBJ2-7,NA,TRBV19,CASSMTGGGEQYF
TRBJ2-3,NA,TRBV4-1,CASSQDRPGTGADTQYF
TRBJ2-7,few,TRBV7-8,CASSSGTSGASSYEQYF
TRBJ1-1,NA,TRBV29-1,CSAFGLGDTEAFF
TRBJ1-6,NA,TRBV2,CASSAGVGEINSPLHF
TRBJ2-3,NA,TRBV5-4,CASSPVPAGGVNTQYF
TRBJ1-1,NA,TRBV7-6,CASSQEQGSVNTEAFF
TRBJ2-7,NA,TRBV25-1,CASSDNREDEQYF